This T cell receptor beta chain was captured in a study of OX40 agonist ivuxolimab in advanced cancers. The CDR3 loop spans 15 amino acids. V dropped 3 bases and J dropped 3 bases, with 14 bases sitting between them. Germline V lookup: CDR1 SNHLY, CDR2 FYNNEI. Note on this clone: Its antigen is not known.

Profiling relied on immunoSEQ multiplex PCR, and the TCRdb table lists in-frame clones only, not all of them. The data show over 55,000 clones, around 84% seen once. Findings of the study overall: Among the lowest levels of clonal expansion were found in partial responders at 0.1-3.0 mg/kg. Clonal expansion from baseline to week 6 occurred in both CD4+ and CD8+ T cells. CD4+ T cells averaged fewer expanded clones than CD8+ T cells.

The receptor was isolated from an adult with an advanced solid tumor such as melanoma, head and neck, liver or kidney cancer. The chain employs TRBV2 and TRBJ1-2, with D hard to call. Sample: CD4+ or CD8+ T cells sorted from blood, taken in a trial of the OX40 agonist ivuxolimab. The CDR3 loop reads CASSDSAGSYYGYTF. DNA of the CDR3: TGTGCCAGCAGTGACAGCGCGGGGTCATACTATGGCTACACCTTC.